The following is a T cell receptor (beta chain) sequence with its context. Its target is not known. The data are from a study of T cell repertoires in cytomegalovirus infection. About the study: Used in the study were CMV epitopes, some recently identified and HLA-C-restricted, others well-studied and HLA-B-restricted. An indication of both CMV infection and matching HLA type came from public TCR beta signatures. General study points: Predominance within the ex vivo response was attributable to HLA-C-restricted CMV-specific TCR beta clonotypes. Frequencies of public TCR beta families were cumulated, and this identified carriers of CMV plus the relevant HLA.

A single record per CDR3 protein comes from TCRdb applying MiXCR to the reads. The sample records some 480,000 distinct CDR3 sequences, 33% being singletons. Germline CDR1 and CDR2: SGHVS and FNYEAQ. V lost 1 base and J lost 5, with 9 bases in between. There are 14 residues in the CDR3. The chain employs TRBV7-6 and TRBJ2-1; D may be TRBD2 (6 bases). This clonotype was obtained from a human donor in good health (CMV status not recorded). Some clones in this sample may be carry-over from other donors' samples. The sample consisted of cultured PBMCs, taken from culture after CMV antigen stimulation. CDR3 coding DNA: TGTGCCAGCAGCTTAGGGGTAGCGGACAATGAGCAGTTCTTC. Its translation is CASSLGVADNEQFF. Full variable domain (outside the CDR3, taken from reference TRBV7-6 and TRBJ2-1): GAGVSQSPRYKVTKRGQDVALRCDPISGHVSLYWYRQALGQGPEFLTYFNYEAQQDKSGLPNDRFSAERPEGSISTLTIQRTEQRDSAMYRCASSLGVADNEQFFGPGTRLTVL.